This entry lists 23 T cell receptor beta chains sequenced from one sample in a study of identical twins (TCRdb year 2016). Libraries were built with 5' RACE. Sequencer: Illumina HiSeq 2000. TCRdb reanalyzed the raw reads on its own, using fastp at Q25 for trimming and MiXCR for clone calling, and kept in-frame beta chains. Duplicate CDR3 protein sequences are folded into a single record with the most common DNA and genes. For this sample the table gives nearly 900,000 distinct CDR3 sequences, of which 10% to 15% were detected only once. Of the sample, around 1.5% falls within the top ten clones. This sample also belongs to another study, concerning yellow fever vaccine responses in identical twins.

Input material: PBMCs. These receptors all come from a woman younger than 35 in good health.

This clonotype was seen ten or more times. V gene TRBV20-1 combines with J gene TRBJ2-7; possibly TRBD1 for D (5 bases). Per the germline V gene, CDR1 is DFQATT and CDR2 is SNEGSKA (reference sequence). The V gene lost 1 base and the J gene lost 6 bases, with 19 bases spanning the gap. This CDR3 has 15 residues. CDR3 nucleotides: TGCAGTGCTAGAGTGCCCGGCTATCCCCAGGGCGAGCAGTACTTC. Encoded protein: CSARVPGYPQGEQYF.

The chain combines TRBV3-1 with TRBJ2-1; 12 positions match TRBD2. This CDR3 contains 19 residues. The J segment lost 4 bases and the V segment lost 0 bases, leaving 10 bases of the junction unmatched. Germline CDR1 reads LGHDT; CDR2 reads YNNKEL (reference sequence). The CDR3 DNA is TGTGCCAGCAGCCAAGAACTAGCGGGGGGCCCGCCTAATTACAATGAGCAGTTCTTC. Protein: CASSQELAGGPPNYNEQFF.

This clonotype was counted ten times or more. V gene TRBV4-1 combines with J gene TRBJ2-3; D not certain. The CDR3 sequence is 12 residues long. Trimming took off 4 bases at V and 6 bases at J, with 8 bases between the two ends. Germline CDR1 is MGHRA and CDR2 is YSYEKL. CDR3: CASSLPRDTQYF. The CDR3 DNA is TGCGCCAGCAGCCTCCCCCGGGATACGCAGTATTTT.

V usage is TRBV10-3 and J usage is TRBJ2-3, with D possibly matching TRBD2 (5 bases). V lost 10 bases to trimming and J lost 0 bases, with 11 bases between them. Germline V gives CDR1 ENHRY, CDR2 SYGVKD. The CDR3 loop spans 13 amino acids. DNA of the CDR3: TGTGCCAGCCTCGGGGATAGCACAGATACGCAGTATTTT. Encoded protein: CASLGDSTDTQYF.

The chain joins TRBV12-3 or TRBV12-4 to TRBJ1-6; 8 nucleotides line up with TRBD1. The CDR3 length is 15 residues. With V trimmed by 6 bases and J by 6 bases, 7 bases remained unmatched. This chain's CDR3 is CASRPDRAPNSPLHF. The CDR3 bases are TGTGCCAGCAGACCGGACAGGGCTCCTAATTCACCCCTCCACTTT.

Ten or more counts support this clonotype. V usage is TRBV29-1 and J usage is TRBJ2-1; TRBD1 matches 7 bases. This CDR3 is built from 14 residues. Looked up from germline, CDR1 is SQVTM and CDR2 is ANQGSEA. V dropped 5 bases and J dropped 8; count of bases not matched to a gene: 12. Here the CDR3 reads CSVRLQGSSYEQFF. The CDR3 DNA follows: TGCAGCGTTCGACTACAGGGGAGTAGCTATGAGCAGTTCTTC.

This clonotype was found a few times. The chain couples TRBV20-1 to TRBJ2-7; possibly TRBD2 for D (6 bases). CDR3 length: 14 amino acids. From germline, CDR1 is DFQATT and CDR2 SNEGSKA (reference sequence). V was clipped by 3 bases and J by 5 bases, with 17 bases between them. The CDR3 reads CSARAPRRDHEQYV. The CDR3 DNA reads TGCAGTGCTAGGGCCCCCAGGAGGGATCACGAGCAGTACGTC.

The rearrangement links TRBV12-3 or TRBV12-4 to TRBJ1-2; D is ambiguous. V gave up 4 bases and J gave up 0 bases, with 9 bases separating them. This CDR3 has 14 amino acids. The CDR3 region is CASSSGSPNYGYTF. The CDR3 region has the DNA TGTGCCAGCAGTTCCGGAAGTCCTAACTATGGCTACACCTTC.

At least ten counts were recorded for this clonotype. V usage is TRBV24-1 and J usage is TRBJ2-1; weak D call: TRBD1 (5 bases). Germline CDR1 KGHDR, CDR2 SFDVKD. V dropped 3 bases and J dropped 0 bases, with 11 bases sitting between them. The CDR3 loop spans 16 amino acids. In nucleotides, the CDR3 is TGTGCCACCAGTGATCGACGACAGACCTCCTACAATGAGCAGTTCTTC. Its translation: CATSDRRQTSYNEQFF.

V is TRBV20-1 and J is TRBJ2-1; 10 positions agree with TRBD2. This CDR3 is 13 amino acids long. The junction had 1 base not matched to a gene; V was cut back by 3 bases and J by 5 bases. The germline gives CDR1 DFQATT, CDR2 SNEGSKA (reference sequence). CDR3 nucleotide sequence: TGCAGTGCTAGCACTAGCGGGGACAATGAGCAGTTCTTC. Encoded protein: CSASTSGDNEQFF.

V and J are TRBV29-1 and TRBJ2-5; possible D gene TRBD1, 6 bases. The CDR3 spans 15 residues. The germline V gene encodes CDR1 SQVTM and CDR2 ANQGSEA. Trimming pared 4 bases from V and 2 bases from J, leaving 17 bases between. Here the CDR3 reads CSVVFGTQPQETQYF. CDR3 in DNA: TGCAGCGTTGTCTTCGGGACACAACCACAAGAGACCCAGTACTTC.

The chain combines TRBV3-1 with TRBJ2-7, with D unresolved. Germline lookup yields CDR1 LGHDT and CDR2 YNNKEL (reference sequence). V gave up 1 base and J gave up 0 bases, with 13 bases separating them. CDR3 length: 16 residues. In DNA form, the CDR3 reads TGTGCCAGCAGCCAAGGACCCGTCGACCTCTCCTACGAGCAGTACGTC. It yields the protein CASSQGPVDLSYEQYV.

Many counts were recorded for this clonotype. CDR3 region: CASSLSDNTQYF. The CDR3 DNA reads TGTGCCAGCAGCTTAAGCGATAATACGCAGTATTTT. The chain carries TRBV7-9 and TRBJ2-3; no definite D call. Trimming removed 2 bases from V and 7 bases from J, with 7 bases in between. This CDR3 comprises 12 residues. Germline V gives CDR1 SEHNR, CDR2 FQNEAQ (reference sequence).

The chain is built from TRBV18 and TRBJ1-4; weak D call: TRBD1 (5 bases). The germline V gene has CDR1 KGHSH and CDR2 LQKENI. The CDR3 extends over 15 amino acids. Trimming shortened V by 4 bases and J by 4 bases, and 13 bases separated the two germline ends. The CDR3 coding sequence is TGTGCCAGCTCACGAGGGACTGGGGGTAATGAAAAACTGTTTTTT. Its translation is CASSRGTGGNEKLFF.

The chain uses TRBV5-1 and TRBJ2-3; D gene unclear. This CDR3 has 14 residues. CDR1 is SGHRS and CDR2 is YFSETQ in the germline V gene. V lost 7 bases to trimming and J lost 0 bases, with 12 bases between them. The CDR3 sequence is CASSSATSTDTQYF. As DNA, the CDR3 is TGCGCCAGCTCCAGTGCGACCAGCACAGATACGCAGTATTTT.

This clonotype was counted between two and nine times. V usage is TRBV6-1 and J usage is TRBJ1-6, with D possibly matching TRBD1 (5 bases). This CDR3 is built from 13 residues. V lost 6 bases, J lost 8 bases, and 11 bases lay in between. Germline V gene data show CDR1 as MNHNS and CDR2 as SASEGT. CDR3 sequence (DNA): TGTGCCAGCAGACGACAGACAGATTCACCCCTCCACTTT. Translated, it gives CASRRQTDSPLHF.

Written as DNA, the CDR3 is TGTGCCAGCAGCCACCCCGACGGGAACACTGAAGCTTTCTTT. Residues: CASSHPDGNTEAFF. The chain is built from TRBV4-2 and TRBJ1-1; D is unclear. Germline V gives CDR1 LGHNA, CDR2 YNFKEQ. The CDR3 is made up of 14 amino acids. V was clipped by 3 bases and J by 1 base, with 9 bases between them.

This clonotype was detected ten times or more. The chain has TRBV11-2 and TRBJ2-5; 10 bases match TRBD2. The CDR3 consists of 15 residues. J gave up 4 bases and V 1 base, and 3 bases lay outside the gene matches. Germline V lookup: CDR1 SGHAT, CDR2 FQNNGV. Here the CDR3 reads CASSLGAGGPETQYF. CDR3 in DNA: TGTGCCAGCAGCTTAGGAGCGGGAGGGCCAGAGACCCAGTACTTC.

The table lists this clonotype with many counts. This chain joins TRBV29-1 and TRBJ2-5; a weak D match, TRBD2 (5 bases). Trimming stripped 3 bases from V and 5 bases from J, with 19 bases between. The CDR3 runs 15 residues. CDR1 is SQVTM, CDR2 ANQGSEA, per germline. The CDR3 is CSVDEASGNGETQYF. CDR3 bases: TGCAGCGTTGATGAAGCTTCGGGGAATGGGGAGACCCAGTACTTC. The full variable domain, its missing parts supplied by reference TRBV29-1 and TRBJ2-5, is SAVISQKPSRDICQRGTSLTIQCQVDSQVTMMFWYRQQPGQSLTLIATANQGSEATYESGFVIDKFPISRPNLTFSTLTVSNMSPEDSSIYLCSVDEASGNGETQYFGPGTRLLVL.

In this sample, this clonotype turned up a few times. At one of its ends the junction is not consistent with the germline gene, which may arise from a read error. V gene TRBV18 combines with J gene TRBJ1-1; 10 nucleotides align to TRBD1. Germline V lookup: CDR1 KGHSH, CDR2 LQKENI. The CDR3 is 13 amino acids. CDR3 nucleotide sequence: TGTGCCAGCTCCCCTCCCGGGACAGGGGTTGCAAGTTTT. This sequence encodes CASSPPGTGVASF.

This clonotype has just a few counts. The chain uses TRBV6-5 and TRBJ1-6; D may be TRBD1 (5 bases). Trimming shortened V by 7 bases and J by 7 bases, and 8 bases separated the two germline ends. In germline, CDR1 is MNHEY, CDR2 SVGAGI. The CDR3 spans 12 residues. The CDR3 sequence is CASKTANSPLHF. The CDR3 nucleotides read TGTGCCAGCAAGACAGCAAATTCACCCCTCCACTTT.

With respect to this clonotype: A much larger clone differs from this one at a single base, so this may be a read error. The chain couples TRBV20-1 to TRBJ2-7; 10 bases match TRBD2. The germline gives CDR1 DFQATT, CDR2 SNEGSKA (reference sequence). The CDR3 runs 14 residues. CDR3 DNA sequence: TGCAGTGCTAGAGGGGCTAGCGGGAGCTACAAGCAGTACTTC. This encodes CSARGASGSYKQYF.

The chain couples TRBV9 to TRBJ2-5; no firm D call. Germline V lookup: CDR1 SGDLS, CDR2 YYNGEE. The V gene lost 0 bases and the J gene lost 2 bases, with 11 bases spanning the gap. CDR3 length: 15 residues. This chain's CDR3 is CASSVDGLFQETQYF. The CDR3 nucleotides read TGTGCCAGCAGCGTAGACGGGCTGTTTCAAGAGACCCAGTACTTC.